The present entry profiles one T cell receptor (beta chain) with its context. The data belong to a study of blood T cell repertoires in COVID-19. For the study at large: Whether acute or convalescent, the COVID-19 samples came from the United States, Italy and Spain. In each case, the material was cDNA or gDNA derived from T cells, B-cell-depleted T cells, or PBMCs.

As originally analysed: Nucleated cell counts were estimated from reference gene primer amplification. TCRdb keeps only in-frame clones here, not all; method: immunoSEQ multiplex PCR. The D gene and trimming were derived from the DNA, and the V and J assignments and clone size from that table. The sample shows some 70,000 clones, around 89% of them seen only once. This receptor was identified in a man aged 50-60 years with acute or convalescent COVID-19. The material sequenced was peripheral blood.

Here the CDR3 DNA reads TGTGCCAGCAGTTACTCGCAGGGGACCGAGCAGTACTTC. Its protein is CASSYSQGTEQYF. The chain combines TRBV6-5 with TRBJ2-7; maybe TRBD1 (6 bases). V was cut by 0 bases and J by 6 bases, with 9 bases left in between. Per the germline V gene, CDR1 is MNHEY and CDR2 is SVGAGI. CDR3 length: 13 amino acids.